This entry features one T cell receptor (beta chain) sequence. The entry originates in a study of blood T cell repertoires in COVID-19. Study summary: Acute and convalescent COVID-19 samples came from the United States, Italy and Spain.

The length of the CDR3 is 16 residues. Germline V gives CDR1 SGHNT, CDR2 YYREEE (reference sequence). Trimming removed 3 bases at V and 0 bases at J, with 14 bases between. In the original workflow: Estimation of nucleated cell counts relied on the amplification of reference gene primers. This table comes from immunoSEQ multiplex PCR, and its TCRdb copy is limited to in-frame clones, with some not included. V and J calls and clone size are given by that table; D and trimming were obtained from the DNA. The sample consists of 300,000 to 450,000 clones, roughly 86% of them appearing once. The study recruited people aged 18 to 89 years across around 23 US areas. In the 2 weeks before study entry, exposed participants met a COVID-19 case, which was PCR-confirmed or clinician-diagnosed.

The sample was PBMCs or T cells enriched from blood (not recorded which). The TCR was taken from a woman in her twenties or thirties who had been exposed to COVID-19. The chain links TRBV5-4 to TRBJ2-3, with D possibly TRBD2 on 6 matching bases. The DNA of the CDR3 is TGTGCCAGCAGCTACGCTGGGGGGACTAGCACAGATACGCAGTATTTT. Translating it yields CASSYAGGTSTDTQYF.